This T cell receptor beta chain was retrieved from a study of post-analysis software for immune sequencing data. Study outcomes and limitations: Five TRBV segments, TRBV5-6, TRBV5-1 and TRBV20-1 among them, were found more frequent in patients than controls.

A note on this clonotype: Its antigen remains unknown.

Libraries were made from TCR beta cDNA, and they carried unique molecular identifiers. TCRdb reprocessed the PCR reads via MiXCR and lists one record per CDR3 protein. The sample lists some 890,000 distinct CDR3 sequences, roughly half occurring once. With 1 base removed from V and 3 bases from J, the gap between germline ends came to 10 bases. Germline V lookup: CDR1 SGHRS, CDR2 YFSETQ. CDR3 size: 14 residues. The gene calls are TRBV5-1 and TRBJ1-1, with D unresolved. The receptor was isolated from a girl between 5 and 17 years old with multiple sclerosis. Source material: blood. CDR3 sequence (DNA): TGCGCCAGCAGCTTGCAAAACGGATACACTGAAGCTTTCTTT. Translated, it gives CASSLQNGYTEAFF.